This T cell receptor beta chain was captured by sequencing in a study of graft-versus-host responses after intestinal transplantation. Study overall: Each of the recipients got a multivisceral, liver-intestinal, or isolated intestinal transplant. Following induction with anti-thymocyte globulin, all recipients were given tacrolimus and steroids for about 3 years.

The study's findings and limits: The recipient marrow held GvH clones, and some of them showed up first in ileum or blood. Allografts of one patient group, those with graft-donor T cell macrochimerism, had high graft-versus-host to host-versus-graft clonal ratios.

This clone is a singleton in its sample. The antigen is not known. Method: immunoSEQ multiplex PCR; TCRdb's copy keeps in-frame clones and lacks some. This sample has 90,000 to 150,000 clones, with approximately 95% found just once. Trimming took off 1 base at V and 8 bases at J, with 10 bases between the two ends. In germline, CDR1 is SGHNT, CDR2 YYREEE (reference sequence). CDR3 size: 13 residues. The source is a human donor who received an intestinal transplant. This specimen was unstimulated CD8+ T cells sorted from spleen or lymph node cells, taken before intestinal transplant. V is TRBV5-4 and J is TRBJ2-1; no reliable D call. The CDR3 nucleotides read TGTGCCAGCAGCTTGTCCCCTACGGATGAGCAGTTCTTC. Its protein is CASSLSPTDEQFF.